This T cell receptor beta chain was sequenced for a study of response to subunit inactivated influenza vaccine. Study-level results: Authors suggested seasonal influenza vaccinations each recruit few new T cells.

Regarding this clonotype: The antigen is undetermined.

V lost 4 bases, J lost 6 bases, and 35 bases lay in between. The CDR3 covers 20 residues. Germline V CDR1 and CDR2: SGHRS, YFSETQ. TCRdb redid the calling of the RT-PCR reads with MiXCR, one entry per CDR3 protein. The repertoire has about 520,000 distinct CDR3 sequences, roughly 9.8% of them found once; the top ten carry approximately 12%. The chain joins TRBV5-1 to TRBJ2-7; D possibly corresponds to TRBD1 (6 bases). The sequencing used PBMCs from blood, collected about 6 weeks after vaccination. The source is a man aged 45-65 years who received an inactivated influenza vaccine. In DNA form, the CDR3 reads TGCGCCAGCAGCCATAGAACACCGGGACAATACTTGGGCGAGCAAGGCGAGCAGTACTTC. Protein: CASSHRTPGQYLGEQGEQYF.